This TCR beta chain was profiled in a study of CD4+ T cells in melanoma (dated by TCRdb to 2022 to 2024). The study in broad terms: The study examined neoantigen-specific CD4+ T cells in human melanoma.

Comment on this clone: It has no known antigen specificity. No base qualities exist here, and no much larger clone lies one base off it.

Overall study outcomes, separate from this receptor: Diverse differentiation states were reported to be shown by neoantigen-specific CD4+ T cells in melanoma. Neoantigen-specific CD4+ T cells were reported to be correlated with the function of CD8+ T cells, macrophages and B cells.

The donors were melanoma patients. The method behind the library was the immunoSEQ multiplex PCR assay. The source is immuneACCESS, and TCRdb retained only in-frame sequences with V and J called. Part of the clones is not carried over; for the studies checked, unresolved V genes explain less than half of this, and the remainder is unexplained. This sample holds around 110,000 clones; 92% were observed only once. The ten most abundant clones make up 2.5% to 3.5% of the sample. The sequencing input was peripheral blood. The sequence derives from a human donor with melanoma.

The CDR3 protein: CASSTRDPWREQYF. The DNA reads as follows: TGTGCCAGCAGCACCCGGGACCCCTGGAGGGAGCAGTACTTC. Here the chain combines TRBV5-6 and TRBJ2-7, with the D call perhaps TRBD1 or TRBD2, as 5 bases match in each case. A distance of 18 bases separates the germline ends of V and J, which lose 4 bases and 7 bases respectively. According to the germline V gene, CDR1 reads SGHDT and CDR2 reads YYEEEE. The CDR3 runs 14 amino acids, cysteine and phenylalanine included. Only the CDR3 portion is preserved as DNA: 42 bases, with reading frame beginning at the first base. Beyond the CDR3, the reference TRBV5-6 and TRBJ2-7 genes provide the residues; the full variable domain reads: DAGVTQSPTHLIKTRGQQVTLRCSPKSGHDTVSWYQQALGQGPQFIFQYYEEEERQRGNFPDRFSGHQFPNYSSELNVNALLLGDSALYLCASSTRDPWREQYFGPGTRLTVT.